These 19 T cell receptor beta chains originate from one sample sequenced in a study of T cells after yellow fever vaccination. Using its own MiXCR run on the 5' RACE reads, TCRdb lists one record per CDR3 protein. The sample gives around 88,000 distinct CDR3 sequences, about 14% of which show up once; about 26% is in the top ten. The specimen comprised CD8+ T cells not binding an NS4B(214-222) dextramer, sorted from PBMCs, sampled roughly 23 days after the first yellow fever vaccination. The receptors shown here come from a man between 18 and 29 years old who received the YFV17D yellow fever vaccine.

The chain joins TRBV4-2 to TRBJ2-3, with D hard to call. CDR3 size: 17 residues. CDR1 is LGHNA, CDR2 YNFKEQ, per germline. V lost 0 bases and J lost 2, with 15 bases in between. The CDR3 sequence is CASSQESLSATTDTQYF. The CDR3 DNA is TGTGCCAGCAGCCAAGAAAGTCTCTCCGCCACCACAGATACGCAGTATTTT.

The CDR3 is CASSQAGTSGAGGELFF. CDR3 in DNA: TGCGCCAGCAGCCAAGCAGGGACTAGCGGGGCGGGCGGGGAGCTGTTTTTT. This chain joins TRBV4-3 and TRBJ2-2, with 13 bases fitting TRBD2. Germline assignment: CDR1 LGHNA and CDR2 YSLEER. Trimming cost V 1 base and J 7 bases; bases outside gene matches: 6. The length of the CDR3 is 17 residues.

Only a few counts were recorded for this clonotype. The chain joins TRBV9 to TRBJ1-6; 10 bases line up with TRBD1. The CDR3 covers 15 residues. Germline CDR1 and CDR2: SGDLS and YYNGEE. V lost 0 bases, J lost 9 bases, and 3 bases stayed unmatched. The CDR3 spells CASSVDWTGGSPLHF. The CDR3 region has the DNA TGTGCCAGCAGCGTAGATTGGACAGGGGGTTCACCCCTCCACTTT. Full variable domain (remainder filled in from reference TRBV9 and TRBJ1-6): DSGVTQTPKHLITATGQRVTLRCSPRSGDLSVYWYQQSLDQGLQFLIQYYNGEERAKGNILERFSAQQFPDLHSELNLSSLELGDSALYFCASSVDWTGGSPLHFGNGTRLTVT.

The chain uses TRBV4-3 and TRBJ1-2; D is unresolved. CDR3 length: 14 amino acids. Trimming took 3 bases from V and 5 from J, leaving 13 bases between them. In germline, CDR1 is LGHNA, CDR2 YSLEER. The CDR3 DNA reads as TGCGCCAGCAGCCAGGATCGGGAGCCTTATGGCTACACCTTC. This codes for CASSQDREPYGYTF.

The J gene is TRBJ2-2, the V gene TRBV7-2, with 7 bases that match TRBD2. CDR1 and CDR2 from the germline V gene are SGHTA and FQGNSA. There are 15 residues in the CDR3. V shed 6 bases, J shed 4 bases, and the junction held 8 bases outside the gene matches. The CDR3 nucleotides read TGTGCCAGCAGACCCACCCCGGGGGGCACCGGGGAGCTGTTTTTT. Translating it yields CASRPTPGGTGELFF.

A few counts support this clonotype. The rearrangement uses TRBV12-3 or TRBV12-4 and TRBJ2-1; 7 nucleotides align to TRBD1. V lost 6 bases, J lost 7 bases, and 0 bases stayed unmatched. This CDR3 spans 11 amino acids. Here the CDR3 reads CASRGQNEQFF. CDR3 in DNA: TGTGCCAGCAGGGGACAGAATGAGCAGTTCTTC.

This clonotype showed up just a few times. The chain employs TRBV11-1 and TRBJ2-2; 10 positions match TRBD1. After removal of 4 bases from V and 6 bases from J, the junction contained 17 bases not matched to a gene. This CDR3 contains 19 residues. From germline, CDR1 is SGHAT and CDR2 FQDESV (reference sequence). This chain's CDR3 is CASSSDRRQGASDAGELFF. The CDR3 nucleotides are TGTGCCAGCAGCTCCGACCGGAGACAGGGGGCAAGTGACGCCGGGGAGCTGTTTTTT.

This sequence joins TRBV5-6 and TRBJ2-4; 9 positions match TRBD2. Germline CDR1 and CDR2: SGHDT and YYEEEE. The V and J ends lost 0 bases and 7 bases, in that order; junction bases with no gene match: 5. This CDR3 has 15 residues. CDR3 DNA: TGTGCCAGCAGCTTGGGCGGGGGGGACTGGAACATTCAGTACTTC. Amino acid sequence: CASSLGGGDWNIQYF. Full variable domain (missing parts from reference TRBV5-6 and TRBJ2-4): DAGVTQSPTHLIKTRGQQVTLRCSPKSGHDTVSWYQQALGQGPQFIFQYYEEEERQRGNFPDRFSGHQFPNYSSELNVNALLLGDSALYLCASSLGGGDWNIQYFGAGTRLSVL.

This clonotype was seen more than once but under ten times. The CDR3 bases are TGTGCCAGCAGCCGATCCAGCTCCTATAATTCACCCCTCCACTTT. Translated, it gives CASSRSSSYNSPLHF. V and J are TRBV7-9 and TRBJ1-6, with no clear D. This CDR3 region has 15 residues. Germline assignment: CDR1 SEHNR and CDR2 FQNEAQ (reference sequence). Trimming removed 5 bases from V and 0 bases from J, with 8 bases in between.

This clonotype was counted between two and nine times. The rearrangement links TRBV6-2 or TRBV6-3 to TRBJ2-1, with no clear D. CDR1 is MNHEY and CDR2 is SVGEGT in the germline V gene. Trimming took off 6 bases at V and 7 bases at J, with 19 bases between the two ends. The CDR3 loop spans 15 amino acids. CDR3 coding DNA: TGTGCCAGCAGCTCAACTCATACCCTGCGGAATGAGCAGTTCTTC. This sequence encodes CASSSTHTLRNEQFF.

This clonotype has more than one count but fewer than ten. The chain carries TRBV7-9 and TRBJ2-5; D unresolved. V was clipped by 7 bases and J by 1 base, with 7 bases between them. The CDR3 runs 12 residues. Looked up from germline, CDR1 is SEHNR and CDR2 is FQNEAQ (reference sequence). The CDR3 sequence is CASTTAQETQYF. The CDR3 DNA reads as TGTGCCAGCACAACGGCCCAAGAGACCCAGTACTTC.

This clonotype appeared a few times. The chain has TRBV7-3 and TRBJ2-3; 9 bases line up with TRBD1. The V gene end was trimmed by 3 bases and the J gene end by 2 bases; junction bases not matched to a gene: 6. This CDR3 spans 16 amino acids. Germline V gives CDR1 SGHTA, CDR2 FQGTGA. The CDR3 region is CASSLDGTGNTDTQYF. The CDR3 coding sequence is TGTGCCAGCAGCTTGGACGGGACAGGGAACACAGATACGCAGTATTTT.

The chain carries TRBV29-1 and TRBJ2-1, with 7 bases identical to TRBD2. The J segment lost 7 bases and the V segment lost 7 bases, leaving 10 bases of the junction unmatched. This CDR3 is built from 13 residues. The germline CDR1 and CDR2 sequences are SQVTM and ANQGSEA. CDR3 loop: CSARTGGRNEQFF. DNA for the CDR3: TGCAGCGCACGGACGGGGGGACGGAATGAGCAGTTCTTC.

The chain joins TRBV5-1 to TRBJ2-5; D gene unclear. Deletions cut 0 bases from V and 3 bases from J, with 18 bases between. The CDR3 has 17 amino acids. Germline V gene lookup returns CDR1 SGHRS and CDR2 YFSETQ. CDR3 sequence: CASSLETPPKAKETQYF. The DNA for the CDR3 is TGCGCCAGCAGCTTGGAGACGCCCCCAAAAGCTAAAGAGACCCAGTACTTC.

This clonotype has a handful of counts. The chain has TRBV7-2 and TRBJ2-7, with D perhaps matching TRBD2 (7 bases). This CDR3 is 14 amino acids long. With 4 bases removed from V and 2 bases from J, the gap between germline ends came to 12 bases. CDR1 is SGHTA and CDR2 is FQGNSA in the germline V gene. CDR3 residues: CASSSWGGTYEQYF. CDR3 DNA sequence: TGTGCCAGCAGCTCTTGGGGGGGCACCTACGAGCAGTACTTC.

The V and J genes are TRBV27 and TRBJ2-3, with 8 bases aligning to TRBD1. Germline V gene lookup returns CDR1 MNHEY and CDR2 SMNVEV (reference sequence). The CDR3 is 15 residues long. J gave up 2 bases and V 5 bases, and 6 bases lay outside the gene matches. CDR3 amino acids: CASSIGGQVTDTQYF. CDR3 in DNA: TGTGCCAGCAGTATAGGGGGACAGGTCACAGATACGCAGTATTTT.

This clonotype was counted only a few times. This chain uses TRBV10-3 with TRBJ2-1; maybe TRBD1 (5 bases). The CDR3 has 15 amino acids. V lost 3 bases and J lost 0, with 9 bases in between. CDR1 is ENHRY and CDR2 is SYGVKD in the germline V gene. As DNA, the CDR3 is TGTGCCATCAGTGACGACAGAGGCTCCTACAATGAGCAGTTCTTC. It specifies CAISDDRGSYNEQFF.

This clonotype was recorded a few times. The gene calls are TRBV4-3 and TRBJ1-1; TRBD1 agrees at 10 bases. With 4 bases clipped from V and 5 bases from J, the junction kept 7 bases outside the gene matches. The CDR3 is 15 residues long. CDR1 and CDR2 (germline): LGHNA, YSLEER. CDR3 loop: CASSLRTGGLTEAFF. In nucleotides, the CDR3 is TGCGCCAGCAGCCTCCGGACAGGGGGGTTGACTGAAGCTTTCTTT.

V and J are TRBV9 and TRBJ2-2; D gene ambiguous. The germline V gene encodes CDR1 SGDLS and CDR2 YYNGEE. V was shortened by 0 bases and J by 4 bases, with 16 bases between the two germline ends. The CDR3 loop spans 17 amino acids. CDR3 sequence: CASSVGPQPLGTGELFF. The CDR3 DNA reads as TGTGCCAGCAGCGTAGGGCCCCAGCCCTTGGGCACCGGGGAGCTGTTTTTT.